This entry features one T cell receptor (beta chain) sequence. The V gene's germline CDR1 is DFQATT and CDR2 SNEGSKA (reference sequence). The V and J ends lost 4 bases and 0 bases respectively, with 10 bases between them. There are 14 residues in the CDR3. The sample comes from a study of blood T cells in healthy people across ages. A second PCR of 7 to 11 cycles used a sample-barcoded 5' primer and a J-beta primer mix. TCRdb itself ran the 5' RACE reads through MiXCR, one entry per CDR3 protein. The sample contains hundreds of thousands of distinct CDR3 sequences, 40% to 65% of which appear only once.

The sample comprised blood. The receptor's source is a man older than 75 in good health. The J gene is TRBJ2-1, the V gene TRBV20-1; D tentatively fits TRBD1 or TRBD2 (5 bases each). The CDR3 DNA follows: TGCAGTGCTACCCTGGGGGACTCCTACAATGAGCAGTTCTTC. Its translation: CSATLGDSYNEQFF.